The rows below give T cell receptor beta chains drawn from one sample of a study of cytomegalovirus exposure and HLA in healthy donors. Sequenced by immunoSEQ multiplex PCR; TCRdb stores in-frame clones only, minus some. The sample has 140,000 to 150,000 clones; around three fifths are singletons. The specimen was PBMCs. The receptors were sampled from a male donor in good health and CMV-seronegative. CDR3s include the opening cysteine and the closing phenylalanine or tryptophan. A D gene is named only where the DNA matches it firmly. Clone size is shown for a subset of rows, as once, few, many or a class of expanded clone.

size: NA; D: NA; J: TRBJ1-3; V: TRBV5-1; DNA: TGCGCCAGCAGCCTGACAGACTCTGGAAACACCATATATTTT; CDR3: CASSLTDSGNTIYF
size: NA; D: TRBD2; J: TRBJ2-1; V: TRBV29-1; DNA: TGCAGCGTTGATACTAGCGGGGGGGCTTATGAGCAGTTCTTC; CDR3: CSVDTSGGAYEQFF
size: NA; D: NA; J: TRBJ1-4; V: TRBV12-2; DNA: TGTGCAAGTCGCTGGCAGGGGGCAACTAATGAAAAACTGTTTTTT; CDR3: CASRWQGATNEKLFF
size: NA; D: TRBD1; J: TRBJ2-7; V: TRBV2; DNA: TGTGCCAGCACCTCCGAGGCAGGGGGCGCTTACGAGCAGTACTTC; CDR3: CASTSEAGGAYEQYF
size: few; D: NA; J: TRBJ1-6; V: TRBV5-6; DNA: TGTGCCAGCAGCTTGGTTAACGGGAGGGATAATTCACCCCTCCACTTT; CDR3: CASSLVNGRDNSPLHF
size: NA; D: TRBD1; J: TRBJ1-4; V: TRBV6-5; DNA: TGTGCCAGCAGAGATACAGGGGGCGGTGAAAAACTGTTTTTT; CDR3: CASRDTGGGEKLFF
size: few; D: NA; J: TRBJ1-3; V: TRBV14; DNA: TGTGCCAGCAGCCAAGTCTCCCTCTCTGGAAACACCATATATTTT; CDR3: CASSQVSLSGNTIYF
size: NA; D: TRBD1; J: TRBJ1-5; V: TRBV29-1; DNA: TGCAGCGTACTCGGGACAGGGGAGAGTCATAGCAATCAGCCCCAGCATTTT; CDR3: CSVLGTGESHSNQPQHF
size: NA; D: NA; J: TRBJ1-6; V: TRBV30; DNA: TGTGCCTGGAGTGCCAACAGTGTTAATTCACCCCTCCACTTT; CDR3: CAWSANSVNSPLHF
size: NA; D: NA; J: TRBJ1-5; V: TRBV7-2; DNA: TGTGCCAGCAGCTTAGTTGGCGGTGATAGCAATCAGCCCCAGCATTTT; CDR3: CASSLVGGDSNQPQHF
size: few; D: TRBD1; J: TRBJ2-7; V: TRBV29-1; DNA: TGCAGCGTTGTCCGGGACAGGGGAAGGGTGGTCTTC; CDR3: CSVVRDRGRVVF
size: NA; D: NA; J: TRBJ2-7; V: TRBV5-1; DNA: TGCGCCAGCAGCTGGACCGGGACAACCGCCTACGAGCAGTACTTC; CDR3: CASSWTGTTAYEQYF
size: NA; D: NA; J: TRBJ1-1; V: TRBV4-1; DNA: TGCGCCAGCAGGGGCCTTGGCTTGCGGGGGGCTTTCTTT; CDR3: CASRGLGLRGAFF
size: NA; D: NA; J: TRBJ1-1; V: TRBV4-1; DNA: TGCGCCAGCAGCCAACGGACAGTTCGAATAGGAGCTTTCTTT; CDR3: CASSQRTVRIGAFF
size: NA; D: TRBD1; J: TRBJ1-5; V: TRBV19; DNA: TGTGCCAGTACTCGGACAGGGTATTATAATCAGCCCCAGCATTTT; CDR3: CASTRTGYYNQPQHF